This TCR beta chain was retrieved from a study of regulatory T cells in long-lasting Graves disease. As for time point: newly diagnosed GD, antithyroid drugs for less than 3 months. Isolated PBMC RNA provided the starting material for the TCR library. The CDR3 length is 15 residues. After removal of 4 bases from V and 5 bases from J, the junction contained 4 bases not matched to a gene. Germline loops: CDR1 MNHEY, CDR2 SVGEGT. This clonotype was seen many times. iRepertoire HTBI primers and Arm-PCR of CDR3 regions built TCR beta libraries. Each CDR3 protein gets one entry after TCRdb re-called the multiplex PCR reads with MiXCR. This table has 500,000 or so distinct CDR3 sequences, roughly 17% appearing once. These data were likewise used in another study, on T cells in Graves' hyperthyroidism and ophthalmopathy. As that report states: Stable Graves' hyperthyroidism meant no ophthalmopathy progression within 18 months.

This receptor was taken from a man in his forties or fifties with Graves disease. Sequencing used peripheral blood mononuclear cells (PBMCs), obtained at new diagnosis, from a patient treated with antithyroid drugs. The chain links TRBV6-2 or TRBV6-3 to TRBJ2-2; TRBD2 matches 10 bases. CDR3 nucleotide sequence: TGTGCCAGCAGTTTAGCGGGAGGAGGAACCGGGGAGCTGTTTTTT. Amino acid sequence: CASSLAGGGTGELFF.